This TCR beta chain was sequenced during a study of CD8 T cells in ankylosing spondylitis listed by TCRdb under 2017. Notes on the research overall: T cell receptor beta repertoires were profiled in healthy donors and ankylosing spondylitis patients so that disease-linked TCR variants could be found. The full study cohort was made up of 20 to 25 ankylosing spondylitis patients and 108 healthy donors. Peripheral blood was sampled, and synovial fluid was also collected from ankylosing spondylitis patients. Study-wide findings and limitations: Blood from ankylosing spondylitis patients appeared to be characterized by a TCR beta motif made up of under 10 highly homologous amino acid variants. The disease-linked clones were reported to be significantly enriched in matched synovial fluid samples from ankylosing spondylitis patients. The disease-linked clones had a CD8+ phenotype and were found at relatively low frequencies in peripheral blood. Some motif variants were previously reported in synovial fluid and blood of reactive arthritis patients, suggesting common disease-initiation mechanisms.

CDR1 and CDR2, per the germline V gene, are SGDLS and YYNGEE. Unmatched junction bases come to 19, with V trimmed by 4 bases and J by 4 bases. The CDR3, from cysteine to phenylalanine, totals 20 residues. Only CDR3 DNA is held: 60 bases, read in frame from base 1. This clonotype has a count of ten or more. It lacks a known antigen. Base qualities are not recorded, but no much larger clone differs from it by a single base. Sequenced on an Illumina HiSeq 2500. TCR beta libraries were prepared by quantitative 5'-RACE with molecular barcodes. In the original analysis: A new computational method, built on a probabilistic model of VDJ rearrangement, was used to identify disease-linked TCR variants. TCRdb ran its own pipeline on the public reads, namely fastp trimming at Q25 and MiXCR clone calling, and kept in-frame beta chains. Under each unique CDR3 protein, matching rows form one entry showing the most common genes and DNA. These V and J calls derive from TCRdb rather than the authors' analysis. The sample has fewer than 150,000 distinct CDR3 sequences on record, about 7.3% of them singletons. Roughly 12% of the sample lies in the top ten.

This chain joins TRBV9 to TRBJ2-5; TRBD2 lines up with 13 middle nucleotides. What was sequenced was blood, either unsorted or a sorted T cell fraction (not recorded which). The source is a female donor with ankylosing spondylitis or in good health (not recorded which). The CDR3 protein sequence reads: CASSSSTSGGATFAGETQYF. In nucleotide form, the sequence is TGTGCCAGCAGCTCCTCAACTAGCGGGGGGGCGACCTTCGCGGGAGAGACCCAGTACTTC.